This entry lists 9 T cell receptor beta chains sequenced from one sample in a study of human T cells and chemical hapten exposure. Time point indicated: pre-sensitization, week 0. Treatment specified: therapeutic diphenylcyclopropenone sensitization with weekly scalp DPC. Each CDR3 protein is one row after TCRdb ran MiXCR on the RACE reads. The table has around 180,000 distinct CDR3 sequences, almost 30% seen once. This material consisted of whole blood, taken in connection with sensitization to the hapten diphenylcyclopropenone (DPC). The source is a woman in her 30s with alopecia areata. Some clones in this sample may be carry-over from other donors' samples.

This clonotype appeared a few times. The CDR3 region is CSGQGPSNQPQHF. CDR3 DNA sequence: TGCAGTGGGCAGGGTCCTAGCAATCAGCCCCAGCATTTT. V is TRBV20-1 and J is TRBJ1-5; D possibly corresponds to TRBD1 (5 bases). The CDR3 runs to 13 residues. Germline assignment: CDR1 DFQATT and CDR2 SNEGSKA (reference sequence). The germline V and J ends were trimmed by 7 bases and 0 bases, with 10 bases remaining between them.

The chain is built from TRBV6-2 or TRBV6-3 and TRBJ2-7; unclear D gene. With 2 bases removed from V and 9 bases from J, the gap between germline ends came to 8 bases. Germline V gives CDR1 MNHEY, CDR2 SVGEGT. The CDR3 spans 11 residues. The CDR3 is CASSYEAGQYF. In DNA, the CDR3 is TGTGCCAGCAGTTACGAGGCCGGGCAGTACTTC.

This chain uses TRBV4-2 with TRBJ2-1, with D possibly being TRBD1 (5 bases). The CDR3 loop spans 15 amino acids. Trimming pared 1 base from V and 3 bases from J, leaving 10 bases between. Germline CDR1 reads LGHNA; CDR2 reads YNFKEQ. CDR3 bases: TGTGCCAGCAGCCAAGCAGGGATGGACTACAATGAGCAGTTCTTC. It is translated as CASSQAGMDYNEQFF.

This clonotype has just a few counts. CDR3 coding DNA: TGTGCCAGCAGTTACTCGACTCCAAAACGCCAAGAGACCCAGTACTTC. Protein product: CASSYSTPKRQETQYF. The chain recombines TRBV6-5 with TRBJ2-5; no firm D call. V was pared by 0 bases and J by 1 base, with 12 bases between. CDR1 and CDR2 (germline): MNHEY, SVGAGI. The CDR3 consists of 16 residues.

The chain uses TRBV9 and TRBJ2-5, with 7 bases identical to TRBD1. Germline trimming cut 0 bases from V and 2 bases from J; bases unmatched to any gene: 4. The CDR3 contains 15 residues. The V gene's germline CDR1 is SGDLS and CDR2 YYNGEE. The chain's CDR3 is CASSVAPGQQETQYF. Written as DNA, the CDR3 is TGTGCCAGCAGCGTAGCTCCGGGACAGCAAGAGACCCAGTACTTC.

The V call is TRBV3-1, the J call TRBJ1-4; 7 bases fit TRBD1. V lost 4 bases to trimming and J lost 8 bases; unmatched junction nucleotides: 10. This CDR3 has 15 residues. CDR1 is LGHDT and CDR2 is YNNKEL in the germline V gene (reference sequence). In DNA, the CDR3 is TGTGCCAGCAGCCGACGCACAGGGGACGGCGAAAAACTGTTTTTT. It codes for CASSRRTGDGEKLFF.

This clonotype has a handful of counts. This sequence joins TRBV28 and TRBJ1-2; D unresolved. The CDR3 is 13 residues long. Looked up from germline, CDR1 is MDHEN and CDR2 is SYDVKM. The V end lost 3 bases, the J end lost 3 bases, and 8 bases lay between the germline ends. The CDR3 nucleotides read TGTGCCAGCAGTTTTGGTCGGGACTATGGCTACACCTTC. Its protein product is CASSFGRDYGYTF.

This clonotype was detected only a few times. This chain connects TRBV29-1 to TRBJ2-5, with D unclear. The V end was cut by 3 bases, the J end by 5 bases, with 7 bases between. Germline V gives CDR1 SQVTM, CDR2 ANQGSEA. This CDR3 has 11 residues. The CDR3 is CSVDVGETQYF. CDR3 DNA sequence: TGCAGCGTTGACGTCGGTGAGACCCAGTACTTC.

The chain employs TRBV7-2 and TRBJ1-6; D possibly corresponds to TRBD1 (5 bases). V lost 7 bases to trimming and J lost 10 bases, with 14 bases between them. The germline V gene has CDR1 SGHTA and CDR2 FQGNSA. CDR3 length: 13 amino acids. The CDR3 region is CASTKGRGSPLHF. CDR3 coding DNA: TGTGCCAGCACGAAAGGGAGGGGATCACCCCTCCACTTT.